These 20 T cell receptor beta chains were sequenced from one sample in a study of tumor and adjacent non-tumor tissue in lung cancer. The template was RNA from unsorted bulk tissue. More than 3 cm separated this lung sample from the edge of the tumor. TCRbeta libraries were built with three rounds of nested PCR, modified from ARM-PCR. TCRdb independently ran MiXCR on the multiplex PCR reads; one entry per CDR3 protein. The sample carries about 80,000 distinct CDR3 sequences, roughly 80% recorded once. The sample taken for sequencing was distant non-tumor lung tissue. The receptors derive from a man aged 60 to 75 with non-small cell lung cancer.

The rearrangement links TRBV29-1 to TRBJ2-7; no firm D call. The CDR3 has 13 amino acids. Germline-derived CDR1 and CDR2 are SQVTM and ANQGSEA. Trimming removed 4 bases at V and 7 bases at J, with 17 bases between. The CDR3 DNA reads TGCAGCGTTGGGGCTAGTGGGCACCGGGAGCAGTACTTC. It is translated as CSVGASGHREQYF.

This clonotype was recorded a few times. The CDR3 region has the DNA TGTGCCAGCAGCCTAGTGACAGGGGAGGCTTTCTTT. Amino acids: CASSLVTGEAFF. V and J are TRBV11-3 and TRBJ1-1, with TRBD1 matching over 8 bases. The CDR3 runs 12 residues. V dropped 5 bases and J dropped 11; count of bases not matched to a gene: 7. CDR1 and CDR2 (germline): SGHNT, YENEEA.

Points on this clonotype: At one end, the junction sequence differs from germline, possibly due to a read error. The V call is TRBV11-3, the J call TRBJ2-5, with D perhaps TRBD1 or TRBD2 (5 bases each). CDR3 length equals 14 residues. Germline V gene data show CDR1 as SGHNT and CDR2 as YENEEA. This CDR3 reads CTSQPVTGIGALYF. The CDR3, as DNA: TGTACCAGTCAACCGGTCACGGGAATTGGGGCCCTGTACTTC.

About this clonotype itself: This likely comes from a read error, as the CDR3 has no conserved phenylalanine or tryptophan at its end. Because the CDR3's place on the DNA is in doubt, the DNA is left out and the CDR3 is given as listed by TCRdb. The V and J genes are TRBV11-2 and TRBJ2-3; TRBD2, as called in the table, went unchecked against the DNA. The CDR3 sequence runs 14 residues, both termini included. Germline V gives CDR1 SGHAT, CDR2 FQNNGV. The CDR3 region is CASSHLANTDTKYY.

The V and J genes are TRBV20-1 and TRBJ1-4, with no clear D. V lost 6 bases and J lost 4, with 15 bases in between. The CDR3 covers 14 residues. Germline V CDR1 and CDR2: DFQATT, SNEGSKA (reference sequence). Here the CDR3 reads CSAGTMAFNEKLFF. The CDR3 nucleotides are TGCAGTGCGGGAACAATGGCGTTTAATGAAAAACTGTTTTTT.

Worth noting for this clonotype: An end of the junction differs from the germline gene, which may be a read error. The rearrangement uses TRBV11-2 and TRBJ2-6; weak D call: TRBD1 (6 bases). The germline V gene has CDR1 SGHAT and CDR2 FQNNGV. The CDR3 is 19 amino acids. The CDR3 spells CASSLVPKDSSSGTNVLTF. The CDR3 nucleotides read TGTGCCAGCAGCTTAGTTCCAAAGGACAGTTCCTCTGGGACCAACGTCCTGACTTTC.

The gene calls are TRBV29-1 and TRBJ2-1, with D perhaps matching TRBD2 (6 bases). The CDR3 is 14 amino acids. Looked up from germline, CDR1 is SQVTM and CDR2 is ANQGSEA. V shed 4 bases and J shed 6 bases, with 16 bases lying between them. The CDR3 DNA reads as TGCAGCGTTGTAGTGGGGGGAGTACGCAATGAGCAGTTCTTC. Amino acids: CSVVVGGVRNEQFF.

This clonotype was counted at least ten times. V and J are TRBV29-1 and TRBJ1-2; D uncertain. The CDR3 is 13 amino acids. CDR1 and CDR2 from the germline V gene are SQVTM and ANQGSEA. Trimming left V 5 bases short and J 7 bases short, with 17 bases between. This CDR3 is CSVFWRDTSGYTF. DNA for the CDR3: TGCAGCGTTTTCTGGAGGGATACTAGTGGCTACACCTTC.

As to this clonotype: Sequence at one end of the junction differs from germline and may be a read error. The chain carries TRBV11-3 and TRBJ2-5; TRBD2 might be the D (6 bases). Germline CDR1 reads SGHNT; CDR2 reads YENEEA. This CDR3 is built from 17 residues. This chain's CDR3 is CASSLGSGGGSQETQYF. In nucleotides, the CDR3 is TGTGCCAGCAGTTTAGGGTCCGGTGGGGGGTCCCAAGAGACCCAGTACTTC.

Concerning this clonotype: Possible read error: a much larger clone is one base away. The rearrangement joins TRBV11-2 to TRBJ2-7; no firm D call. Germline values: CDR1 SGHAT, CDR2 FQNNGV. CDR3 length equals 14 residues. The DNA of the CDR3 is TGTTCCAGCAGCTTAGATCCGATCTCCTACGAGCAGTACTTC. Its translation: CSSSLDPISYEQYF.

Remarks on this clonotype: Because it lacks the conserved phenylalanine or tryptophan at the end, this CDR3 is likely a read error. Because the CDR3's place on the DNA is in doubt, the DNA is left out and the CDR3 is given as listed by TCRdb. J is TRBJ1-4 and V is TRBV20-1. 12 amino acids form the CDR3, both terminal residues included. The germline gives CDR1 DFQATT, CDR2 SNEGSKA (reference sequence). CDR3 amino acids: CSANGANEKLYI.

This chain uses TRBV6-5 with TRBJ2-7, with 7 bases fitting TRBD1. The CDR3 loop spans 15 amino acids. The V gene's germline CDR1 is MNHEY and CDR2 SVGAGI. CDR3 bases: TGTGACACCACACTTAGGACAGGACATATCTACGAGCAGTACTTC. Translated: CDTTLRTGHIYEQYF.

A remark on this clonotype: A read error may produce the germline difference seen at one junction end. This chain joins TRBV5-4 and TRBJ1-1, with unresolved D. Looked up from germline, CDR1 is SGHNT and CDR2 is YYREEE (reference sequence). CDR3 length: 16 amino acids. Here the CDR3 reads CVSSLGVSVRYTEAFF. The CDR3 region has the DNA TGTGTCAGCAGCTTGGGTGTATCAGTCAGGTACACTGAAGCTTTCTTT.

A word on this clonotype: At one end, the junction sequence differs from germline, possibly due to a read error. The chain has TRBV11-2 and TRBJ2-5; D might be TRBD1 (5 bases). CDR1 is SGHAT, CDR2 FQNNGV, per germline. The length of the CDR3 is 14 residues. CDR3 bases: TGTGCCAGCAGCTCCGGACATGTTCTTGAGACCCAGTATTTC. Its protein product is CASSSGHVLETQYF. The whole variable domain, remainder taken from reference TRBV11-2 and TRBJ2-5, is EAGVAQSPRYKIIEKRQSVAFWCNPISGHATLYWYQQILGQGPKLLIQFQNNGVVDDSQLPKDRFSAERLKGVDSTLKIQPAKLEDSAVYLCASSSGHVLETQYFGPGTRLLVL.

As to this clonotype: At one boundary the junction diverges from the germline segment, which might be a read error. V and J are TRBV6-4 and TRBJ2-3; D uncertain. The length of the CDR3 is 13 residues. Germline values: CDR1 MRHNA, CDR2 SNTAGT. The CDR3 is CANSPKNEDTQYF. The CDR3 nucleotides are TGTGCCAACAGTCCCAAGAACGAAGATACGCAGTATTTT.

About this clonotype itself: Its ends do not fully match the called genes, so a read error is possible. The chain combines TRBV5-4 with TRBJ2-6, with D possibly being TRBD1 (5 bases). Germline V gives CDR1 SGHNT, CDR2 YYREEE (reference sequence). The CDR3 extends over 18 amino acids. CDR3: CASSPGAGPPSGANVMSF. The CDR3 coding sequence is TGTGCCAGCAGCCCTGGCGCAGGGCCTCCCTCTGGGGCCAATGTCATGAGTTTC.

The CDR3 nucleotides are TGCAGTGCTAGAATCGCTGGCGGGACCGTTGGTGGGCAGTTCTTC. Encoded protein: CSARIAGGTVGGQFF. This rearrangement joins TRBV20-1 to TRBJ2-1, with D perhaps TRBD2 (6 bases). Germline CDR1 reads DFQATT; CDR2 reads SNEGSKA (reference sequence). Trimming left V 2 bases short and J 12 bases short, with 23 bases between. This CDR3 has 15 amino acids.

On this clonotype: A read error may account for a junction end that differs from germline. The J gene is TRBJ2-5, the V gene TRBV11-3; 7 nucleotides agree with TRBD2. CDR1 is SGHNT and CDR2 is YENEEA in the germline V gene. This CDR3 has 17 amino acids. This CDR3 is CASNLGSIGRSQETQYF. In DNA, the CDR3 is TGTGCCAGCAACTTAGGGTCCATCGGGAGGTCCCAAGAGACTCAGTACTTC.

The chain joins TRBV4-3 to TRBJ1-2, with 9 positions matching TRBD1. Germline CDR1 is LGHNA and CDR2 is YSLEER. This CDR3 is built from 15 residues. V lost 4 bases to trimming and J lost 0 bases; unmatched junction nucleotides: 3. The CDR3 sequence: CASSRGQGTNYGYTF. The CDR3 coding sequence is TGCGCCAGCAGCCGCGGACAGGGGACTAACTATGGCTACACCTTC.

Regarding this clonotype: This may be a read error, as it is one base from a much larger clone. The rearrangement links TRBV7-9 to TRBJ1-1; no reliable D call. CDR1 is SEHNR and CDR2 is FQNEAQ in the germline V gene (reference sequence). CDR3 length equals 12 residues. The CDR3 DNA is TGTGCCACCAGCCGTGGAAGCACTGAAGCTTTCTTT. Amino acids: CATSRGSTEAFF.